This is a list of T cell receptor beta chains from one sample in a study of T cell repertoires in cytomegalovirus infection. A single record per CDR3 protein comes from TCRdb applying MiXCR to the reads. This table has around 450,000 distinct CDR3 sequences, roughly 31% appearing once. Material for sequencing was PBMCs. These receptors were collected from a human donor in good health (CMV status not recorded). Some clones in this sample may be carry-over from other donors' samples. Both conserved end residues are part of each CDR3. A D gene is named only where the DNA matches it firmly. Clone sizes are given selectively: once, few, many, or a class where the clone is expanded.

j_gene: TRBJ2-3
d_gene: NA
len: 14
v_gene: TRBV7-2
abundance: few
CDR3nt: TGTGCCAGCGGGATGGACTATTCCACAGATACGCAGTATTTT
CDR3aa: CASGMDYSTDTQYF

j_gene: TRBJ2-3
d_gene: TRBD2
len: 16
v_gene: TRBV20-1
abundance: NA
CDR3nt: TGCAGTGCTAGAGATCGACTAGCGGGGGGCACAGATACGCAGTATTTT
CDR3aa: CSARDRLAGGTDTQYF

j_gene: TRBJ1-1
d_gene: TRBD1
len: 15
v_gene: TRBV6-2/TRBV6-3
abundance: few
CDR3nt: TGTGCCAGTTGGGACAGGGGGCGCGGAGGGACTGAAGCTTTCTTT
CDR3aa: CASWDRGRGGTEAFF

j_gene: TRBJ1-5
d_gene: NA
len: 13
v_gene: TRBV2
abundance: few
CDR3nt: TGTGCCAGCAGTGCCAGGGGTTATCAGCCCCAGCATTTT
CDR3aa: CASSARGYQPQHF

j_gene: TRBJ1-1
d_gene: NA
len: 15
v_gene: TRBV19
abundance: few
CDR3nt: TGTGCCAGTAGTATAGAAGGTGGGGGCCTCACTGAAGCTTTCTTT
CDR3aa: CASSIEGGGLTEAFF

j_gene: TRBJ2-7
d_gene: TRBD2
len: 15
v_gene: TRBV28
abundance: NA
CDR3nt: TGTGCCAGCAGTTTCCGGGGGGGGGGATTTTACGAGCAGTACTTC
CDR3aa: CASSFRGGGFYEQYF

j_gene: TRBJ1-2
d_gene: NA
len: 13
v_gene: TRBV7-6
abundance: few
CDR3nt: TGTGCCAGCAGCTTGGGGACATATTATGGCTACACCTTC
CDR3aa: CASSLGTYYGYTF

j_gene: TRBJ1-2
d_gene: NA
len: 14
v_gene: TRBV12-3/TRBV12-4
abundance: NA
CDR3nt: TGTGCCAGCAGCGGGGACGCCGCTAACTATGGCTACACCTTC
CDR3aa: CASSGDAANYGYTF

j_gene: TRBJ1-1
d_gene: TRBD1
len: 15
v_gene: TRBV6-6
abundance: NA
CDR3nt: TGTGCCAGCAGTCACGGACAGGTACCGAACACTGAAGCTTTCTTT
CDR3aa: CASSHGQVPNTEAFF

j_gene: TRBJ2-5
d_gene: NA
len: 13
v_gene: TRBV6-2/TRBV6-3
abundance: few
CDR3nt: TGTGCCAGCAGTTTCACAGGGTTGGAGACCCAGTACTTC
CDR3aa: CASSFTGLETQYF

j_gene: TRBJ1-3
d_gene: NA
len: 18
v_gene: TRBV5-1
abundance: NA
CDR3nt: TGCGCCAGCAGCTCGGGTCCGGGACAACTCGCTCCTGGAAACACCATATATTTT
CDR3aa: CASSSGPGQLAPGNTIYF

j_gene: TRBJ2-5
d_gene: TRBD2
len: 20
v_gene: TRBV24-1
abundance: NA
CDR3nt: TGTGCCACCAGTGATTTTCCCGGGACTAGCGGGGGCCCGTACCAAGAGACCCAGTACTTC
CDR3aa: CATSDFPGTSGGPYQETQYF